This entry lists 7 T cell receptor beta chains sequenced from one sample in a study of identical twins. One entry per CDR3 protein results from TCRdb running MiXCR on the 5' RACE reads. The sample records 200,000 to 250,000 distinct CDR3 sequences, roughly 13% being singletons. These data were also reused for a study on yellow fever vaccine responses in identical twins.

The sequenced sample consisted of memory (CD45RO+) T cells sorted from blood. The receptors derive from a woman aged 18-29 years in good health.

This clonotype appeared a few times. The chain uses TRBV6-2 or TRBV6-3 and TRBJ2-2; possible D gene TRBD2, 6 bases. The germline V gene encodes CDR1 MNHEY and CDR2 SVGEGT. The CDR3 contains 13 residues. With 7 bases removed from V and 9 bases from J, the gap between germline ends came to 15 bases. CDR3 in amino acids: CASTPPGTRELFF. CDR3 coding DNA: TGTGCCAGCACCCCACCCGGGACTCGGGAGCTGTTTTTT.

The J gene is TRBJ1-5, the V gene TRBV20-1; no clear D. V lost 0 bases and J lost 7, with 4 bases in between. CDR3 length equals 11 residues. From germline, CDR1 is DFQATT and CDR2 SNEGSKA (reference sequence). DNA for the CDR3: TGCAGTGCTAGAGATTTCCAGCCCCAGCATTTT. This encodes CSARDFQPQHF.

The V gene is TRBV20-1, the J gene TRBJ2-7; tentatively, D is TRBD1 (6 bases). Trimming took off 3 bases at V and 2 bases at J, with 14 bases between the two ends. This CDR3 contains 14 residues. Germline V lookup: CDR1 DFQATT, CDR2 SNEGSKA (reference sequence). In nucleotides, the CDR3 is TGCAGTGCTAGGACAGGCGGGCTACCCTACGAGCAGTACTTC. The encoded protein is CSARTGGLPYEQYF.

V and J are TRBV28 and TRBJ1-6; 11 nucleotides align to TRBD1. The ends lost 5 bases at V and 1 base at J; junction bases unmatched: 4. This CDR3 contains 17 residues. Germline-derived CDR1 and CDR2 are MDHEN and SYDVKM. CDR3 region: CASSPGQGASYNSPLHF. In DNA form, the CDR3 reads TGTGCCAGCAGTCCCGGACAGGGGGCGTCCTATAATTCACCCCTCCACTTT.

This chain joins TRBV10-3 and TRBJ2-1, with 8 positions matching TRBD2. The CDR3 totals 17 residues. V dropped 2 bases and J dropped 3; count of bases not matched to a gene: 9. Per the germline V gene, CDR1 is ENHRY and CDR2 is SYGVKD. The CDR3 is CAISEANSGKLYNEQFF. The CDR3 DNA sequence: TGTGCCATCAGTGAGGCCAATAGCGGGAAGCTCTACAATGAGCAGTTCTTC.

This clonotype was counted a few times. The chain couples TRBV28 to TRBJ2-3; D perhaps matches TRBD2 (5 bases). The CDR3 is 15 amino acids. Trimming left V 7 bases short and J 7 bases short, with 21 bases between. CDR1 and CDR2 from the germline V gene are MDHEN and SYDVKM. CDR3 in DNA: TGTGCCAGCATCCCCAGGCCCACACCGGGGAATACGCAGTATTTT. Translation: CASIPRPTPGNTQYF.

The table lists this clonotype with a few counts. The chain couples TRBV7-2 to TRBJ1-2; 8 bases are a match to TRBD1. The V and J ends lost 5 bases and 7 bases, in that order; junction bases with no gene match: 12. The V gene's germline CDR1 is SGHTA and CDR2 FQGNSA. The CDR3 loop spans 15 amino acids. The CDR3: CASSPSSTGVGGYTF. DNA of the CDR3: TGTGCCAGCAGCCCCTCATCGACAGGGGTCGGTGGCTACACCTTC.